The T cell receptor (beta chain) under discussion was sequenced for a study of blood T cell repertoires in COVID-19. At the level of the study: Spain, Italy and the United States supplied samples that represented acute and convalescent COVID-19.

TCRdb's table, derived via immunoSEQ multiplex PCR, lists solely in-frame clones and lacks some. The table lists 300,000 to 450,000 clones, about 85% of them singletons, with 3.6% in the top ten. In germline, CDR1 is KGHDR, CDR2 SFDVKD. V shed 3 bases, J shed 0 bases, and the junction held 3 bases outside the gene matches. The CDR3 totals 16 residues. Sequenced sample: peripheral blood. V usage is TRBV24-1 and J usage is TRBJ1-5; TRBD1 aligns across 8 bases. The origin of this receptor is a woman under 30 with acute or convalescent COVID-19. Here the CDR3 reads CATSDGTGSSNQPQHF. DNA of the CDR3: TGTGCCACCAGTGATGGGACAGGATCTAGCAATCAGCCCCAGCATTTT.